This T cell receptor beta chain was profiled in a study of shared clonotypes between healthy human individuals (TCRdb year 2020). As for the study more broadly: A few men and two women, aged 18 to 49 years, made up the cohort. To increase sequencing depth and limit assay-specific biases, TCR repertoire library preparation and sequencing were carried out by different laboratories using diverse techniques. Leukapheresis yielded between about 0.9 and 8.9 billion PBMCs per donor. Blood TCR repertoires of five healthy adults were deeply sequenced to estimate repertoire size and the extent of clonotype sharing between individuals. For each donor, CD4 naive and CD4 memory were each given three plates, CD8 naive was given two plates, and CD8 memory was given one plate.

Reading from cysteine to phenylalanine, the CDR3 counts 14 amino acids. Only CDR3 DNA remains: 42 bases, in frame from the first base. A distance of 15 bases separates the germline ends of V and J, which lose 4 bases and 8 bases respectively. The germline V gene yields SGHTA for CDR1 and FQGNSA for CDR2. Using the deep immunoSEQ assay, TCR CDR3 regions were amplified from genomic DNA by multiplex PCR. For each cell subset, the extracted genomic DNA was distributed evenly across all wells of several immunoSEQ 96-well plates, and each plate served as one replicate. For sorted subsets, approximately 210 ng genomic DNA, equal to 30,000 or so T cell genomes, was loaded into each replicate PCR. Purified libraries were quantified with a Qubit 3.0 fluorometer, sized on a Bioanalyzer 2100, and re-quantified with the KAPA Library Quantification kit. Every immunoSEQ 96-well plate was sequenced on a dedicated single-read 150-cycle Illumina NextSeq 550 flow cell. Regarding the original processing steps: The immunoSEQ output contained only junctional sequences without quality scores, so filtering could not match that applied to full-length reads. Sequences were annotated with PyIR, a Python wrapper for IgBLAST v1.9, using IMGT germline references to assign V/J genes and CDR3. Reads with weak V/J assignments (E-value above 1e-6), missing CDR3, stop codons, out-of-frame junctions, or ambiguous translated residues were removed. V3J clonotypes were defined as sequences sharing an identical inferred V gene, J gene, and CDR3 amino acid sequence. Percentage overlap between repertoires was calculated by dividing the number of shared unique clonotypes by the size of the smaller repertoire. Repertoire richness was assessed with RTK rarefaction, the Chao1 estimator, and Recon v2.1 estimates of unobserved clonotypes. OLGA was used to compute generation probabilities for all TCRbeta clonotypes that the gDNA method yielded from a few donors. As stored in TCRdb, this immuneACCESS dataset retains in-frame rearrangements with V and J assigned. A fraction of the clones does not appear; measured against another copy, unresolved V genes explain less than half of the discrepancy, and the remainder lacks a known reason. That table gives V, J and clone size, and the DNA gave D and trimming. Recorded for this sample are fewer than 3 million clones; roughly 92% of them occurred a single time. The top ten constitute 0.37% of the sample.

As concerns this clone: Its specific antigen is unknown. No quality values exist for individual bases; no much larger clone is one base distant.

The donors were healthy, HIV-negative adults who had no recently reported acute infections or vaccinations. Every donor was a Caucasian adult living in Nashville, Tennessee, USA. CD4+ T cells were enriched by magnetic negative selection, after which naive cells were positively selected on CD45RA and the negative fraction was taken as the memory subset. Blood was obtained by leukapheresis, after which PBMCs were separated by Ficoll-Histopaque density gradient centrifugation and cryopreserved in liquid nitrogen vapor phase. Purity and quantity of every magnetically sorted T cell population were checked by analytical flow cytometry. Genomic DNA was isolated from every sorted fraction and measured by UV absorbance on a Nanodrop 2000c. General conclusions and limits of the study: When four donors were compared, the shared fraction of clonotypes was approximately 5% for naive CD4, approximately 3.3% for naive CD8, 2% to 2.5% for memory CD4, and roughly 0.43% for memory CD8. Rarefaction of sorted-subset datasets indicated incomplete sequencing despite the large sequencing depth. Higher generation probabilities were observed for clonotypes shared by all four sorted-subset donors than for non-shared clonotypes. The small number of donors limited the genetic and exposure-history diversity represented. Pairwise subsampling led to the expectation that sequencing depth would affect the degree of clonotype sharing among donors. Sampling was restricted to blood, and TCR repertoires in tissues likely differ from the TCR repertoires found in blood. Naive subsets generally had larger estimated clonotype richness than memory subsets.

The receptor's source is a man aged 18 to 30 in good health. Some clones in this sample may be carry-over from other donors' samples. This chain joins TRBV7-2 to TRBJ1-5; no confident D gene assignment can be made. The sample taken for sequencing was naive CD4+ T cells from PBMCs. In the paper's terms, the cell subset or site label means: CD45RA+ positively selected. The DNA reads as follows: TGTGCCAGCAGCTCGCAGGCGGCTGGAGAGCCCCAGCATTTT. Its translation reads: CASSSQAAGEPQHF.